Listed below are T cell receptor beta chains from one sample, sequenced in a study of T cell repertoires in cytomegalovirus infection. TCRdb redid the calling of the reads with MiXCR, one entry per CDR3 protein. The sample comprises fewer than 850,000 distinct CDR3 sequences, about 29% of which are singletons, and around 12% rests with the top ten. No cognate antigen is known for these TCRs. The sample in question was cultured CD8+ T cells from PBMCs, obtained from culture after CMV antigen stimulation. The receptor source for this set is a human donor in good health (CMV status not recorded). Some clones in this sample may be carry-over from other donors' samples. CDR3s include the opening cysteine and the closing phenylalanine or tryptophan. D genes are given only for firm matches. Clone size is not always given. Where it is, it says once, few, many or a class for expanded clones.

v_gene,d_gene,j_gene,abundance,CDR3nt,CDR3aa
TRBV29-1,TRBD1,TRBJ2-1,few,TGCAGCGTTGAAGGGCAGGGGGTAGGGAATGAGCAGTTCTTC,CSVEGQGVGNEQFF
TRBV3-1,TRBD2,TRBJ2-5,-,TGTGCCAGCAGCCAAGATTCTGGTCCGGGGGGAAAAGGAGAGACCCAGTACTTC,CASSQDSGPGGKGETQYF
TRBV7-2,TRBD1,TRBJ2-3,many,TGTGCCAGCAGCTCCCCCGGGACAGGGGCCACAGATACGCAGTATTTT,CASSSPGTGATDTQYF
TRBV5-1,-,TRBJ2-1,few,TGCGCCAGCCTTCGGGGATCTGAGCAGTTCTTC,CASLRGSEQFF
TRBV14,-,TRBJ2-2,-,TGTGCCAGCAGCCAAGGAAAAGAGTACACCGGGGAGCTGTTTTTT,CASSQGKEYTGELFF
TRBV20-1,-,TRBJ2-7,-,TGCAGTGCGCCGGACGGGGGCAGAAGCTACGAGCAGTACTTC,CSAPDGGRSYEQYF
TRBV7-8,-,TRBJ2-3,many,TGTGCCAGCAGCTTCTCGGGGACTAGCACAGATACGCAGTATTTT,CASSFSGTSTDTQYF
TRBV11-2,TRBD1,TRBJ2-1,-,TGTGCCAGCAGTACAGGGGGCGGGAGCCACAATGAGCAGTTCTTC,CASSTGGGSHNEQFF
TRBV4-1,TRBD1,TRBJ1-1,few,TGCGCCAGCAGCCAAGAACACAGGGGTGGCACTGAAGCTTTCTTT,CASSQEHRGGTEAFF
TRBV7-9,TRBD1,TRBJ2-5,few,TGTGCCAGCAGCGGCCGACAGGGGTACCAAGAGACCCAGTACTTC,CASSGRQGYQETQYF
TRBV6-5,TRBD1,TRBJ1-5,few,TGTGCCAGCAGTTTACAGGGGGCCGACCAGCCCCAGCATTTT,CASSLQGADQPQHF
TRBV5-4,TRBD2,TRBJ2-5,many,TGTGCCAGCGGGTCGGGAGGACAAGAGACCCAGTACTTC,CASGSGGQETQYF
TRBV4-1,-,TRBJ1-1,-,TGCGCCAGCAGCCAAGATCCCGGGGGGGTGAACACTGAAGCTTTCTTT,CASSQDPGGVNTEAFF
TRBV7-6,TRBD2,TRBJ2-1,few,TGTGCCAGCAGCCCGTCCGGGGGGGCGGGGTCCTACAATGAGCAGTTCTTC,CASSPSGGAGSYNEQFF
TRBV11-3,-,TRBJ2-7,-,TGTGCCAGCAGCTTAGGGGCAGCAAGGGAGCAGTACTTC,CASSLGAAREQYF
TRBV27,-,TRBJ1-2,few,TGTGCCAGCAGTCCAGGGACCCAAGTATATGGCTACACCTTC,CASSPGTQVYGYTF
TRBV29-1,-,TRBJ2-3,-,TGCAGCGTTGATCCTTCCACAGATACGCAGTATTTT,CSVDPSTDTQYF
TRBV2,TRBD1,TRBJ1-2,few,TGTGCCAGCAGTAACCGGGACAGGTCCGTCGGCGGCTACACCTTC,CASSNRDRSVGGYTF
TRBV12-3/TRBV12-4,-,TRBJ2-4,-,TGTGCCAGCAGCCCGTCCCCCTTACTAGCCAAAAACATTCAGTACTTC,CASSPSPLLAKNIQYF
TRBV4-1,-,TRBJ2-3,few,TGCGCCAGCAGCGGCGAGGGGGGAAGCACAGATACGCAGTATTTT,CASSGEGGSTDTQYF
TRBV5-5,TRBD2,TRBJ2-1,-,TGTGCCAGCAGCTTGGCCGGCGGGGGGGACAATGAGCAGTTCTTC,CASSLAGGGDNEQFF
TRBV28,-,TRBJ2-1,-,TGTGCCAGCAGCCCTTGGGGGACCTCCTACAATGAGCAGTTCTTC,CASSPWGTSYNEQFF
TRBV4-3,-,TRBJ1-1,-,TGCGCCAGCAGCCAAATCCCGACGGGGATGAACACTGAAGCTTTCTTT,CASSQIPTGMNTEAFF
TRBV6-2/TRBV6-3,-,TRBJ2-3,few,TGTGCCAGCAGTTATGAGGGTTCAGCAGATACGCAGTATTTT,CASSYEGSADTQYF
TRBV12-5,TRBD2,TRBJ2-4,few,TGTGCTAGTCGGGGGGGGGAAAACATTCAGTACTTC,CASRGGENIQYF
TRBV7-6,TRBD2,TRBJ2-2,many,TGTGCCAGCAGCCTACTAGCGGGGTTCACCGGGGAGCTGTTTTTT,CASSLLAGFTGELFF
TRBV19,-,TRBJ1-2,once,TGTGCCAGTAGTATACAGGGAGGCCTCTATGGCTACACCTTC,CASSIQGGLYGYTF
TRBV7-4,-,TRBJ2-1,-,TGTGCCAGCCGATTGAACAGTGAGCAGTTCTTC,CASRLNSEQFF
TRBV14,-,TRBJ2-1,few,TGTGCCAGCAGCCAACCCAGGGGCTACAATGAGCAGTTCTTC,CASSQPRGYNEQFF
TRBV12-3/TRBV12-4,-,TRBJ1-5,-,TGTGCCAGCAGTTTCACAGCAGGGGTAACTCAGCCCCAGCGTTTT,CASSFTAGVTQPQRF
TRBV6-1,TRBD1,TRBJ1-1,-,TGTGCCAGCAGTTTAACAGGGGTTTTTAGCACTGAAGCTTTCTTT,CASSLTGVFSTEAFF
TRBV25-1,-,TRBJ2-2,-,TGTGCCAGCAGAAGTCTGGGGTACACCGGGGAGCTGTTTTTT,CASRSLGYTGELFF
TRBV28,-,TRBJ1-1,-,TGTGCCAGCAGTTTTATGGGGGGGAACACTGAAGCTTTCTTT,CASSFMGGNTEAFF
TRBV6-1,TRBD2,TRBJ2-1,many,TGTGCCAGCAGTTTGGGACTAGCGGGTAACAATGAGCAGTTCTTC,CASSLGLAGNNEQFF
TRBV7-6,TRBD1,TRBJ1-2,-,TGTGCCAGCAGCTCCTCAGGGGGGCCTGGCTGCACCTTC,CASSSSGGPGCTF
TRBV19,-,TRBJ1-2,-,TGTGCCAGTAGCTGGAAGTCTAACTATGGCTACACCTTC,CASSWKSNYGYTF